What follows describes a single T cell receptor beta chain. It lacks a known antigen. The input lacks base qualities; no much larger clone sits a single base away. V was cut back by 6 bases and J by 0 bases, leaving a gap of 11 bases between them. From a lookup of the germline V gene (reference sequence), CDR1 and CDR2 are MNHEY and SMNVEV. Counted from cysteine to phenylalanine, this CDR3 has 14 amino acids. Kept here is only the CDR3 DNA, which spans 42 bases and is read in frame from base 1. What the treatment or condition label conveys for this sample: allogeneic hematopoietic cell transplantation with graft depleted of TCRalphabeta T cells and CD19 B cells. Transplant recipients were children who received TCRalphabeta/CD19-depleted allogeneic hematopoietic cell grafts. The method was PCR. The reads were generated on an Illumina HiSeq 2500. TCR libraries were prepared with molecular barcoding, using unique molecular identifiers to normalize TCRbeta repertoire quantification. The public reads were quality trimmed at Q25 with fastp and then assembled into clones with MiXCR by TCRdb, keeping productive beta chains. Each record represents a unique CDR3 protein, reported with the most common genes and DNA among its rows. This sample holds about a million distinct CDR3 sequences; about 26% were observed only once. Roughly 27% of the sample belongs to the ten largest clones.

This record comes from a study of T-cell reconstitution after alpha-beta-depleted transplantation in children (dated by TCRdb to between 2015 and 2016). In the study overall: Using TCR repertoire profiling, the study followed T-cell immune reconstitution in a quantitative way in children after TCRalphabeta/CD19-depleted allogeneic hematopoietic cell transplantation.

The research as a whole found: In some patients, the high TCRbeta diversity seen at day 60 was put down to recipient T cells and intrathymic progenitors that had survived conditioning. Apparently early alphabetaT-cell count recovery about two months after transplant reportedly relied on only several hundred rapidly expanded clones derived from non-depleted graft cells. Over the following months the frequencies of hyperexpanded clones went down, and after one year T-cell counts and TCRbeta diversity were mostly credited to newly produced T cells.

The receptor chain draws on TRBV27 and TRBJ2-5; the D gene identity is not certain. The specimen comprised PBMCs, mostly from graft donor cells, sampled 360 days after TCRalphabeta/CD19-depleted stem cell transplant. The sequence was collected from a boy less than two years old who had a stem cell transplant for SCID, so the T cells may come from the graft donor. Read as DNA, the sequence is TGTGCCAGCAGCCCCTCCCCGTACCAAGAGACCCAGTACTTC. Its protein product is CASSPSPYQETQYF.